The present entry profiles one TCR beta chain with its context. Per the original data handling: Cell counts per sample came from amplifying reference gene primers. Produced via immunoSEQ multiplex PCR; TCRdb's table is partial and in-frame only. From that table come the V and J calls and clone size; the DNA was used to work out D and trimming. The sample includes tens of thousands of clones, about 89% of them seen just once. The data belong to a study of blood T cell repertoires in COVID-19. For the study at large: Acute and convalescent COVID-19 specimens originated in the United States, Italy and Spain. PBMCs, B-cell-depleted T cells, or T cells were the source of the cDNA or gDNA that made up the material.

The CDR3 length is 15 residues. J was trimmed by 1 base and V by 4 bases; bases with no gene match: 4. Germline CDR1 reads MDHEN; CDR2 reads SYDVKM. Sequenced: peripheral blood. This sequence was found in a woman aged 55-69 years with active COVID-19. The V and J genes are TRBV28 and TRBJ2-3; TRBD1 matches at 8 bases. In nucleotides, the CDR3 is TGTGCCAGCAGTTCCAGGGGGCGCGGCACAGATACGCAGTATTTT. Its protein is CASSSRGRGTDTQYF.